This T cell receptor (beta chain) stems from a study of monozygotic twins with inflammatory bowel disease. The CDR3 is 17 residues long. Germline V gene lookup returns CDR1 MGHRA and CDR2 YSYEKL. Each UMI harboured a 6-nucleotide sample barcode and was appended via template switching. PCR of TCRalpha and TCRbeta cDNA was nested, with two rounds of around 16 and 10 cycles. After re-calling the 5' RACE reads, TCRdb lists one entry per CDR3 protein, DNA absent. The sample's table shows 140,000 to 150,000 distinct CDR3 sequences. The chain employs TRBV4-1 and TRBJ1-2. Sequencing was performed on blood. This receptor was taken from a human donor with ulcerative colitis or Crohn's disease, or a healthy co-twin of an affected twin (not recorded which). The CDR3 sequence: CASSQDTLPAWRYGYTF.